This T cell receptor (beta chain) emerged from a study of shared clonotypes between healthy human individuals. Looking at the study overall: Three plates each covered CD4 naive and memory; CD8 naive two, CD8 memory one. Study-wide points: Generally, estimated richness proved larger in naive subsets than it did in memory subsets.

This CDR3 contains 16 residues. Trimming stripped 5 bases from V and 0 bases from J, with 17 bases between. CDR1 and CDR2 (germline): SGDLS, YYNGEE. Naive-designated CD8 cells lacked CD45RO, were positively enriched for CCR7, and omitted terminally differentiated effector memory CD45RA+ cells. Method: immunoSEQ multiplex PCR; TCRdb's copy keeps in-frame clones and lacks some. The sample lists under 600,000 clones; nearly 98% were seen once. With respect to this clone: Its antigen is as yet unknown.

Material: naive CD8+ T cells sorted from blood. The V call is TRBV9, the J call TRBJ1-2; D remains ambiguous. This sequence originates from a man younger than 40 in good health. Written as DNA, the CDR3 is TGTGCCAGCAGTTCAGAAGAGAGGGTGACTAACTATGGCTACACCTTC. Residues: CASSSEERVTNYGYTF.